The 5 T cell receptor beta chains listed next were all sequenced from one sample in a study of vaccination and CD4 T cells after COVID-19. Treatment denoted: approximately 11-day PBMC culture with coronavirus spike peptide pools or control peptides (ViraFEST assay). Unexposed donor CD4+ T cells predated the COVID-19 pandemic, collected 2011-2018. Their recognized antigens are unknown. CD4+ T cells that had been cultured provided DNA sequenced with the Oncomine TCR Beta short-read assay. One entry per CDR3 protein, called by TCRdb with MiXCR from the PCR reads. The repertoire holds thousands of distinct CDR3 sequences, with about 29% as singletons. The specimen was CD4+ T cells from blood, cultured in vitro. These receptor sequences come from a human donor in good health.

As for this clonotype: Sequence at one end of the junction differs from germline and may be a read error. The chain employs TRBV6-5 and TRBJ2-5, with a tentative D call TRBD2 (6 bases). Germline-derived CDR1 and CDR2 are MNHEY and SVGAGI. The CDR3 is made up of 14 amino acids. The CDR3 bases are TGTGTCAGCAGTTTTGGGAGGCGGGAAGAGACCCAGTACTTC. This gives the protein CVSSFGRREETQYF.

This clonotype has a handful of counts. The chain uses TRBV6-4 and TRBJ1-1; D remains ambiguous. The CDR3 loop spans 13 amino acids. Trimming took off 5 bases at V and 1 base at J, with 8 bases between the two ends. The germline V gene encodes CDR1 MRHNA and CDR2 SNTAGT. In DNA, the CDR3 is TGTGCCAGCAGTTTGGGAGAGAACACTGAAGCTTTCTTT. Translation: CASSLGENTEAFF.

This chain uses TRBV20-1 with TRBJ1-2; perhaps TRBD1 as D (6 bases). The CDR3 consists of 12 residues. CDR1 is DFQATT and CDR2 is SNEGSKA in the germline V gene (reference sequence). Trimming left V 5 bases short and J 3 bases short, with 10 bases between. The CDR3 DNA reads as TGCAGTGCTCGGGACAACTACTATGGCTACACCTTC. It specifies CSARDNYYGYTF.

This clonotype has just a few counts. The J gene is TRBJ2-2, the V gene TRBV6-4, with a possible D match to TRBD2 (5 bases). V lost 2 bases and J lost 7, with 8 bases in between. The length of the CDR3 is 13 residues. The germline V gene has CDR1 MRHNA and CDR2 SNTAGT. The CDR3 DNA is TGTGCCAGCAGTGACAGGGAGCACGGGGAGCTGTTTTTT. It translates to CASSDREHGELFF.

The V gene is TRBV5-4, the J gene TRBJ2-1; 9 nucleotides agree with TRBD2. V gave up 1 base and J gave up 3 bases; unmatched junction bases: 5. The CDR3 has 16 residues. Per germline, CDR1 SGHNT and CDR2 YYREEE (reference sequence). The CDR3, as DNA: TGTGCCAGCAGCTTGATTATTAGCGGGGGCTACAATGAGCAGTTCTTC. Translated: CASSLIISGGYNEQFF.